This entry features one T cell receptor (beta chain) sequence. Its specificity is unknown. Germline V gene sequence: CDR1 SEHNR, CDR2 FQNEAQ (reference sequence). V shed 5 bases and J shed 0 bases, with 17 bases lying between them. This CDR3 region has 17 residues. TCRdb analysed the reads with MiXCR anew, one entry per CDR3 protein. In the table there are 800,000 to 950,000 distinct CDR3 sequences, roughly 33% of which are singletons. This sample is drawn from a study of T cell repertoires in cytomegalovirus infection. Study details: Well-studied HLA-B-restricted CMV epitopes were used in the study alongside recently identified HLA-C-restricted ones. Public signatures in TCR beta pointed to CMV infection and matching HLA type.

Study conclusions and caveats: In two of eight donors, the top clonotype was HLA-C-restricted CMV-specific. The cumulative frequency of public TCR beta families identified carriers of CMV plus the relevant HLA.

V gene TRBV7-9 combines with J gene TRBJ1-3; D may be TRBD1 (5 bases). The sequence was obtained from a human donor in good health (CMV status not recorded). Some clones in this sample may be carry-over from other donors' samples. Specimen: cultured CD8+ T cells from PBMCs, collected from culture after CMV antigen stimulation. The CDR3 nucleotides are TGTGCCAGCAGCCTTGGGGGGAGGCTACCCTCTGGAAACACCATATATTTT. Its protein product is CASSLGGRLPSGNTIYF. Variable domain in full (rest from reference TRBV7-9 and TRBJ1-3): DTGVSQNPRHKITKRGQNVTFRCDPISEHNRLYWYRQTLGQGPEFLTYFQNEAQLEKSRLLSDRFSAERPKGSFSTLEIQRTEQGDSAMYLCASSLGGRLPSGNTIYFGEGSWLTVV.